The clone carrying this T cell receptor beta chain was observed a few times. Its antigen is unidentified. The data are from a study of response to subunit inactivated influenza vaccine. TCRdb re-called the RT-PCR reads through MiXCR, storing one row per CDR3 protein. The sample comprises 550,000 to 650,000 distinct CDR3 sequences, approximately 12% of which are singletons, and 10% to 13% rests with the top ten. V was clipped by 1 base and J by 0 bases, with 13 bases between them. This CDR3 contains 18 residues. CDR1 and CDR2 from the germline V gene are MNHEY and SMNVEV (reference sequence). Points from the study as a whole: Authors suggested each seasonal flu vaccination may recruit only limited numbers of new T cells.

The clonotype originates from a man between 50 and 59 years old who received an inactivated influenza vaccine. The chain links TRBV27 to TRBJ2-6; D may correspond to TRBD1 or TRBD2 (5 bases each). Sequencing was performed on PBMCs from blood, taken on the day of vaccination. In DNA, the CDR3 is TGTGCCAGCAGTTTATTTTCGGGGACCATCTCTGGGGCCAACGTCCTGACTTTC. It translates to CASSLFSGTISGANVLTF.